This is a list of T cell receptor beta chains from one sample in a study of vaccination and CD4 T cells after COVID-19. Which antigens these TCRs recognize remains unknown. TCRdb called the PCR reads again in MiXCR, with one record for every CDR3 protein. The data hold 15,000 or so distinct CDR3 sequences, with 74% observed a single time. Sequenced: CD4+ T cells from blood, cultured in vitro. The receptors shown here come from a human donor who had recovered from COVID-19. The CDR3 runs from the conserved cysteine through the conserved F or W. A D gene is named only where the DNA matches it firmly. Size values are once, few and many counts, or a class for expanded clones, and some rows have none.

>TRBV7-3|TRBD2|once|TRBJ2-7
CASSATSLRLGREGPYEQYF
TGTGCCAGCAGCGCCACCTCCCTGCGGCTTGGGCGGGAGGGCCCTTACGAGCAGTACTTC
>TRBV6-1|NA|NA|TRBJ1-3
CASSLGQGNTIYF
TGTGCCAGCAGTCTAGGACAGGGAAACACCATATATTTT
>TRBV27|NA|NA|TRBJ2-6
CASSSILTLANVLTF
TGTGCCAGCAGTTCAATCCTGACACTGGCCAACGTCCTGACTTTC
>TRBV6-1|NA|NA|TRBJ1-5
CASSDWQPQHF
TGTGCCAGCAGTGACTGGCAGCCCCAGCATTTT
>TRBV7-8|NA|NA|TRBJ2-5
CASSETSWSDSQETQYF
TGTGCCAGCAGCGAAACGAGCTGGTCGGACAGCCAAGAGACCCAGTACTTC
>TRBV19|NA|few|TRBJ1-1
CASSYRGSEAFF
TGTGCCAGTAGTTACCGGGGGAGTGAAGCTTTCTTT
>TRBV7-2|NA|NA|TRBJ2-5
CASSFGETQYF
TGTGCCAGCAGCTTCGGGGAGACCCAGTACTTC
>TRBV7-2|NA|few|TRBJ1-2
CASSLGSYSIYGYTF
TGTGCCAGCAGCTTAGGCTCGTACAGCATCTATGGCTACACCTTC
>TRBV6-1|NA|few|TRBJ1-2
CASRMGGVDYGYTF
TGTGCCAGCAGGATGGGGGGGGTTGACTATGGCTACACCTTC
>TRBV20-1|TRBD2|NA|TRBJ2-1
CSAPGLAEYNEQFF
TGCAGTGCCCCCGGACTAGCGGAGTACAATGAGCAGTTCTTC
>TRBV6-5|NA|NA|TRBJ1-1
CASSYKALTEALF
TGTGCCAGCAGTTACAAGGCTTTGACTGAAGCTTTATTT
>TRBV27|TRBD1|once|TRBJ1-6
CASSLPRKDRWSFGNSPLHF
TGTGCCAGCAGTTTACCGAGGAAGGACAGGTGGAGTTTCGGGAATTCACCCCTCCACTTT
>TRBV11-2|TRBD2|NA|TRBJ2-2
CASSPTPDWREGVDTGELFF
TGTGCCAGCAGCCCTACCCCCGACTGGCGGGAGGGCGTCGACACCGGGGAGCTGTTTTTT
>TRBV18|NA|NA|TRBJ1-2
CASSPQQDNYGYTF
TGTGCCAGCTCTCCCCAGCAGGACAACTATGGCTACACCTTC
>TRBV6-5|NA|few|TRBJ1-5
CASSYRGVSSNQPQHF
TGTGCCAGCAGTTACCGTGGGGTTAGTAGCAATCAGCCCCAGCATTTT
>TRBV6-1|NA|NA|TRBJ1-6
CASSPLGSRASPLHF
TGTGCCAGCAGTCCTCTAGGGTCGCGGGCTTCACCCCTCCACTTT
>TRBV2|NA|few|TRBJ1-1
CASSTALNTEAFF
TGTGCCAGCAGTACAGCGTTGAACACTGAAGCTTTCTTT
>TRBV20-1|NA|NA|TRBJ2-7
CSARDPRDNEQYF
TGCAGTGCTAGAGATCCCAGGGACAACGAGCAGTACTTC
>TRBV5-4|NA|NA|TRBJ1-5
CASSRGSNQPQHF
TGTGCCAGCAGTCGGGGAAGCAATCAGCCCCAGCATTTT
>TRBV20-1|NA|NA|TRBJ1-3
CSADLLDRDSGNTIYF
TGCAGTGCTGATTTACTGGACAGAGACTCTGGAAACACCATATATTTT
>TRBV4-1|NA|NA|TRBJ2-7
CASSQQEASYEQYF
TGCGCCAGCAGCCAACAGGAGGCCTCCTACGAGCAGTACTTC
>TRBV20-1|TRBD2|few|TRBJ2-2
CSARANLREVGELFF
TGCAGTGCTAGGGCTAACCTGCGGGAGGTCGGGGAGCTGTTTTTT
>TRBV28|NA|once|TRBJ2-1
CASSLSPGGRKQFF
TGTGCCAGCAGTTTATCTCCAGGGGGGAGGAAGCAGTTCTTC
>TRBV20-1|NA|few|TRBJ1-2
CSVLRRGESGYTF
TGCAGTGTGCTTCGTAGGGGGGAGAGTGGCTACACCTTC
>TRBV7-2|NA|NA|TRBJ1-5
CASRRGIQPQHF
TGTGCCAGCAGACGGGGGATCCAGCCCCAGCATTTT
>TRBV11-3|TRBD1|NA|TRBJ2-7
CASSPDGQETYEQYF
TGTGCCAGCAGCCCAGACGGACAGGAGACCTACGAGCAGTACTTC
>TRBV20-1|NA|NA|TRBJ1-4
CSARSEGDWAGKLFF
TGCAGTGCACGCTCTGAGGGGGACTGGGCTGGAAAACTGTTTTTT
>TRBV2|NA|NA|TRBJ1-5
CASKRVSNQPQHF
TGTGCCAGCAAGAGGGTGAGCAATCAGCCCCAGCATTTT
>TRBV19|TRBD1|NA|TRBJ1-2
CASAGTAYGYTF
TGTGCCAGTGCCGGGACAGCGTATGGCTACACCTTC
>TRBV27|NA|NA|TRBJ2-2
CASSLAATAGELFF
TGTGCCAGCAGTTTGGCGGCGACCGCCGGGGAGCTGTTTTTT
>TRBV11-2|NA|NA|TRBJ1-1
CASSLATGNTEAFF
TGTGCCAGCAGCTTAGCGACGGGGAACACTGAAGCTTTCTTT
>TRBV19|TRBD1|NA|TRBJ1-5
CASTPRAQGGNQPQHF
TGTGCCAGTACCCCGAGGGCACAGGGGGGAAATCAGCCCCAGCATTTT
>TRBV7-8|TRBD2|NA|TRBJ2-3
CASSLRSSGLTDTQYF
TGTGCCAGCAGCTTACGGTCTAGCGGACTCACAGATACGCAGTATTTT
>TRBV19|TRBD1|NA|TRBJ1-2
CASKQPDRVAGGYTF
TGTGCCAGTAAACAACCCGACAGGGTAGCGGGTGGCTACACCTTC
>TRBV28|TRBD2|NA|TRBJ2-5
CASRPGTSGLETQYF
TGTGCCAGCAGACCCGGGACTAGCGGATTAGAGACCCAGTACTTC
>TRBV20-1|TRBD1|NA|TRBJ2-7
CSARKDRDYEQYF
TGCAGTGCTAGAAAGGACAGGGACTACGAGCAGTACTTC
>TRBV20-1|NA|NA|TRBJ2-3
CSARMLDSQYF
TGCAGTGCTAGAATGCTAGACTCGCAGTATTTT
>TRBV24-1|TRBD1|NA|TRBJ1-2
CATTRTGGNSYTF
TGTGCCACCACCCGGACAGGGGGCAACAGCTACACCTTC
>TRBV19|NA|NA|TRBJ2-2
CASNRGPTGELFF
TGTGCCAGTAATCGGGGTCCAACCGGGGAGCTGTTTTTT
>TRBV28|NA|NA|TRBJ1-2
CASTSRVGGRFANYGYTF
TGTGCCAGCACCTCCAGGGTGGGGGGCCGTTTTGCTAACTATGGCTACACCTTC
>TRBV7-9|NA|few|TRBJ2-2
CASSLDPGTNTGELFF
TGTGCCAGCAGCTTAGATCCGGGAACGAACACCGGGGAGCTGTTTTTT
>TRBV10-3|NA|NA|TRBJ1-6
CAISPRDGGDSPLHF
TGTGCCATCAGCCCCCGGGACGGGGGGGATTCACCCCTCCACTTT
>TRBV6-1|NA|NA|TRBJ2-7
CASRVVSYEQYF
TGTGCCAGTCGGGTAGTCTCCTACGAGCAGTACTTC
>TRBV6-5|NA|few|TRBJ2-7
CASSYSKWGSYEQYF
TGTGCCAGCAGTTACTCGAAATGGGGCTCATACGAGCAGTACTTC
>TRBV25-1|TRBD1|NA|TRBJ1-1
CASRAPHRGRDTEAFF
TGTGCCAGCCGAGCTCCCCACAGGGGGCGGGACACTGAAGCTTTCTTT
>TRBV6-2/TRBV6-3|TRBD2|NA|TRBJ2-5
CASSYSREGPRKTQYF
TGTGCCAGCAGTTACTCGAGGGAGGGGCCGAGGAAGACCCAGTACTTC
>TRBV27|NA|NA|TRBJ2-2
CASSLTVFTGELFF
TGTGCCAGCAGTTTAACAGTCTTCACCGGGGAGCTGTTTTTT
>TRBV6-2/TRBV6-3|NA|NA|TRBJ2-4
CASSYDRSKNIQYF
TGTGCCAGCAGTTACGACAGGTCCAAAAACATTCAGTACTTC
>TRBV27|NA|NA|TRBJ1-5
CASSPPWRERGQPQHF
TGTGCCAGCAGTCCGCCGTGGAGGGAAAGGGGTCAGCCCCAGCATTTT
>TRBV19|TRBD1|NA|TRBJ2-7
CASSIVPGGEGYEQYF
TGTGCCAGTAGTATAGTCCCAGGGGGCGAGGGCTACGAGCAGTACTTC
>TRBV12-3/TRBV12-4|NA|NA|TRBJ1-1
CASSLGDFPRGEAFF
TGTGCCAGCAGTTTGGGGGACTTCCCGCGGGGTGAAGCTTTCTTT
>TRBV18|NA|few|TRBJ1-5
CASSPGGQPQHF
TGTGCCAGCTCCCCAGGAGGGCAGCCCCAGCATTTT
>TRBV6-2/TRBV6-3|NA|NA|TRBJ1-2
CASSFPISFGYGYTF
TGTGCCAGCAGTTTTCCGATTTCTTTCGGCTATGGCTACACCTTC
>TRBV20-1|TRBD1|few|TRBJ1-2
CSARGGRQGYGYTF
TGCAGTGCTAGAGGTGGGCGACAGGGGTATGGCTACACCTTC
>TRBV4-1|NA|NA|TRBJ1-2
CASSQHARDGALRDGYTF
TGCGCCAGCAGCCAGCATGCCAGGGACGGGGCCCTGCGAGATGGCTACACCTTC
>TRBV20-1|TRBD2|NA|TRBJ2-1
CSARPPSPSGSYF
TGCAGTGCTAGGCCCCCTTCTCCTAGCGGGAGTTACTTC
>TRBV28|TRBD1|NA|TRBJ1-1
CASSPPQRDRGPEAFF
TGTGCCAGCAGTCCGCCCCAGAGGGACAGGGGCCCTGAAGCTTTCTTT